This paragraph reports one T cell receptor (beta chain). The V gene end was trimmed by 6 bases and the J gene end by 8 bases; junction bases not matched to a gene: 11. This CDR3 region has 16 residues. CDR1 is MDHEN and CDR2 is SYDVKM in the germline V gene. The record originates from a study of blood T cell repertoires in COVID-19. Study information: Samples of COVID-19 (acute and convalescent) were obtained from the United States, Italy and Spain. PBMCs, B-cell-depleted T cells, or T cells were the source of the cDNA or gDNA that made up the material.

Authors' data handling: By means of reference gene primer amplification, nucleated cell counts were estimated. TCRdb's table, derived via immunoSEQ multiplex PCR, lists solely in-frame clones and lacks some. V and J calls and clone size come straight from that table; D and trimming were deduced from the DNA. The data contain some 31,000 clones, 80% to 95% of them seen just once; the ten biggest clones take up around 1%. The TCR originated in a man aged 70-80 years with active or convalescent COVID-19. The rearrangement joins TRBV28 to TRBJ2-1, with 12 positions matching TRBD2. The sample comprised peripheral blood. Here the CDR3 DNA reads TGTGCCAGCAGCCCTTTACTAGCGGGAGGCGACGATGAGCAGTTCTTC. This sequence encodes CASSPLLAGGDDEQFF. Drawing the rest from reference TRBV28 and TRBJ2-1, the complete variable domain is DVKVTQSSRYLVKRTGEKVFLECVQDMDHENMFWYRQDPGLGLRLIYFSYDVKMKEKGDIPEGYSVSREKKERFSLILESASTNQTSMYLCASSPLLAGGDDEQFFGPGTRLTVL.